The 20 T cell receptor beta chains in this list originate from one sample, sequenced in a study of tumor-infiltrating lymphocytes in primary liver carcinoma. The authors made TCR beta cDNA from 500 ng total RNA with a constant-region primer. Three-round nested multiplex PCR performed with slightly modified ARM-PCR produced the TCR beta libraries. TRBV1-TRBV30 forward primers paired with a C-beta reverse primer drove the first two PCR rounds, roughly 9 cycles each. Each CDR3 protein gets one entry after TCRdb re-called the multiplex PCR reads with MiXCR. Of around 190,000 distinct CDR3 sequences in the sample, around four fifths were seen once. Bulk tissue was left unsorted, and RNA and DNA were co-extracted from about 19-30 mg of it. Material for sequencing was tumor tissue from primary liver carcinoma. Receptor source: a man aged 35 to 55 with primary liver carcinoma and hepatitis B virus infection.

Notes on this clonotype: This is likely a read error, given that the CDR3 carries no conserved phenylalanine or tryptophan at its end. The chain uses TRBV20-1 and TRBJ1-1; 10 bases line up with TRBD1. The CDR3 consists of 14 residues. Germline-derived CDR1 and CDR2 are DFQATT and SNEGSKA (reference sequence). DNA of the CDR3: TGCACTGCTAGAGTGACGACAGGGGGCCCAGAAGCTTTCGTT. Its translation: CTARVTTGGPEAFV.

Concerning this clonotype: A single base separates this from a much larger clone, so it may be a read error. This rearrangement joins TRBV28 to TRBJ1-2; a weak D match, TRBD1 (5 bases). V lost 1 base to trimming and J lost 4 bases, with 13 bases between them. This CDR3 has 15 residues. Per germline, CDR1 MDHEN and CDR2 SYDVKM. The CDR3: CASSLSQDKGYGYTF. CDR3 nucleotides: TGTGCCAGCAGTTTATCACAGGACAAGGGCTATGGCTACACCTTC.

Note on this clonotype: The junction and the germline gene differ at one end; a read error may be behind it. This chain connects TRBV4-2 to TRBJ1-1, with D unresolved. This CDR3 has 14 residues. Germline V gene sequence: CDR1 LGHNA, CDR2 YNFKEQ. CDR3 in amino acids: CPSSQGGLNTEAFF. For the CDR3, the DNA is TGTCCCAGTAGCCAAGGCGGGTTGAACACTGAAGCTTTCTTT.

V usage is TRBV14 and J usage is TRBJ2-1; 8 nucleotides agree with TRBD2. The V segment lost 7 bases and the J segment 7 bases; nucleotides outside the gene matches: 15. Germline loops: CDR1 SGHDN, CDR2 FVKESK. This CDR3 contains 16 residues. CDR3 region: CASNRRRGGRLNEQFF. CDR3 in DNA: TGTGCCAGCAATCGTCGACGGGGGGGCCGGTTAAATGAGCAGTTCTTC.

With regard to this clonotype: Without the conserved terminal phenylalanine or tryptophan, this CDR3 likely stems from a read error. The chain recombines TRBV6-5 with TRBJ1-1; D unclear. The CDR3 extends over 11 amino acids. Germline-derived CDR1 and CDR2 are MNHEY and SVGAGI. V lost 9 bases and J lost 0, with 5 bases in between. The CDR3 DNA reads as TGTGCCAGAAGAGTGAACACTGAAGCTTTCTTA. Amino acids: CARRVNTEAFL.

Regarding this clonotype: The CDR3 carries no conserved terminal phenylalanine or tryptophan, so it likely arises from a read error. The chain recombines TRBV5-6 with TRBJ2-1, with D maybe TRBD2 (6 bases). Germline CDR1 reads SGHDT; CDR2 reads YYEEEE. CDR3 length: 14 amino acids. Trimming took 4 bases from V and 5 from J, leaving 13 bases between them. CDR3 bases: TGTGCCAGCAGCGGGGCAGGAGGGGACAATGAGCAGTTCTTA. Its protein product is CASSGAGGDNEQFL.

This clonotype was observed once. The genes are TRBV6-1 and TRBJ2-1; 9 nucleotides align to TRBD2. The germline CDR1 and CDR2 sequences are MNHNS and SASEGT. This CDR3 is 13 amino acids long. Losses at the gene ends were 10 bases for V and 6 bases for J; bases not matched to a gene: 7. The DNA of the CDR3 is TGTGCCAACCGCGCGGGAGGGGGCAATGAGCAGTTCTTC. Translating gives CANRAGGGNEQFF.

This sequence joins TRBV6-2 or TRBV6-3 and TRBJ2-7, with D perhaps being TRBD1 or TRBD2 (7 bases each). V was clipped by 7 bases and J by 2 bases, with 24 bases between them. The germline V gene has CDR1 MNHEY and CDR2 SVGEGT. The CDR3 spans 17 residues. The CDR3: CASNQGGGQLRPYEQYF. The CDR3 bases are TGTGCCAGCAATCAGGGGGGGGGACAGTTGCGTCCCTACGAGCAGTACTTC.

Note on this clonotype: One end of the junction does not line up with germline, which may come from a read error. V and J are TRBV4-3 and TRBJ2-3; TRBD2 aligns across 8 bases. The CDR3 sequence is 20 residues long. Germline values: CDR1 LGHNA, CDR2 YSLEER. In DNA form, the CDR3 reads TGCGCCAGTAGCCAAGATCTTCCCTCCGGGACTAGTGGGAGATCAGATACGCAGTATTTT. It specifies CASSQDLPSGTSGRSDTQYF.

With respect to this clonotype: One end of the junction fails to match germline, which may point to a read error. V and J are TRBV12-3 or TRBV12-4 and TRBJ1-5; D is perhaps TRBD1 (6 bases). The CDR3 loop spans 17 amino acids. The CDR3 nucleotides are TGTGCTAGCAGTTCCGGGATAGGGGGTGGCTGGCATCAGCCCCAGCATTTT. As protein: CASSSGIGGGWHQPQHF.

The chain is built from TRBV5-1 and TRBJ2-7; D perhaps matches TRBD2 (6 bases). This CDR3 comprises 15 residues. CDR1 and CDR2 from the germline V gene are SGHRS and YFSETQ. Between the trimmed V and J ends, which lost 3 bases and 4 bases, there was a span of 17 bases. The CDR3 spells CASSSAGTGHYEQYF. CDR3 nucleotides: TGCGCCAGCAGCTCCGCCGGGACTGGACATTACGAGCAGTACTTC. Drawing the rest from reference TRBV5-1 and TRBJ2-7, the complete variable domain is KAGVTQTPRYLIKTRGQQVTLSCSPISGHRSVSWYQQTPGQGLQFLFEYFSETQRNKGNFPGRFSGRQFSNSRSEMNVSTLELGDSALYLCASSSAGTGHYEQYFGPGTRLTVT.

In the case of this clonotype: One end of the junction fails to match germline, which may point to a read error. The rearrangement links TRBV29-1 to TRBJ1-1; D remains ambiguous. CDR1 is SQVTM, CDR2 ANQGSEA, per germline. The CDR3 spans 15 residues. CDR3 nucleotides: TGCAGCGTTGGTGGCGGATGGGCTATGAAAACTGAGGCTTTCTTT. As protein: CSVGGGWAMKTEAFF.

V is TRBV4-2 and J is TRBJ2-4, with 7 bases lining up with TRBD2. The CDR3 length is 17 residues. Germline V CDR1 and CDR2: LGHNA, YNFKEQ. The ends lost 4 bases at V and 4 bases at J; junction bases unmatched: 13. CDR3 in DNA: TGTGCCAGCAGCCGAGGTGCGGGACTACCGGAAAAAAACATTCAGTACTTC. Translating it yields CASSRGAGLPEKNIQYF.

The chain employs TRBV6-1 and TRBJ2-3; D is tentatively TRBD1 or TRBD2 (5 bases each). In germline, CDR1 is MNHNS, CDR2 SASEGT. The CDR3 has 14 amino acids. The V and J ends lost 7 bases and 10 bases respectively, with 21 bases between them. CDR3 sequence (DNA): TGTGCCAGCAATCTTGGGCCTTTGGGGGATGCGCAGTATTTT. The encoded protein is CASNLGPLGDAQYF.

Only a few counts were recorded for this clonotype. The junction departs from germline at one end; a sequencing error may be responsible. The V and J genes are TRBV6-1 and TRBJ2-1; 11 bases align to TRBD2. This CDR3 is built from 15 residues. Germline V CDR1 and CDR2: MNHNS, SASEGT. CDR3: CASRDRLAGTNEQFF. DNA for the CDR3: TGTGCTAGCAGAGACAGACTAGCGGGAACCAATGAGCAGTTCTTC.

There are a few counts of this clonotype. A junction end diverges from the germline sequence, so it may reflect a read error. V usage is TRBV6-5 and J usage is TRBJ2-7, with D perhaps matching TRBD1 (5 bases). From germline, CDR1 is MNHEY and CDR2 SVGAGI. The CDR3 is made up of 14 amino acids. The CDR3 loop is CASSPGAGRYEQYF. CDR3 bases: TGTGCTAGCAGTCCTGGGGCAGGACGCTACGAGCAGTACTTC.

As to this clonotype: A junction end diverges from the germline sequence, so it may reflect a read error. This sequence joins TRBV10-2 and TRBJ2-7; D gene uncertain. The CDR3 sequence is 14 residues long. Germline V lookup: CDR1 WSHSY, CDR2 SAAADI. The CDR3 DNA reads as TGCGCCAACAGTGAGTCGACGGGTAGGAACGATCAGTACTTC. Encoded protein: CANSESTGRNDQYF.

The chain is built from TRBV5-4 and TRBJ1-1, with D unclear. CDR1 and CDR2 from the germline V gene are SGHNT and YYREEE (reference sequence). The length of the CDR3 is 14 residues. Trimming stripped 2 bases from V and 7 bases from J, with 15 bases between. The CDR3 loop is CASSLGSGHNEAFF. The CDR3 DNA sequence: TGTGCCAGCAGCTTAGGATCAGGCCACAATGAAGCTTTCTTT.

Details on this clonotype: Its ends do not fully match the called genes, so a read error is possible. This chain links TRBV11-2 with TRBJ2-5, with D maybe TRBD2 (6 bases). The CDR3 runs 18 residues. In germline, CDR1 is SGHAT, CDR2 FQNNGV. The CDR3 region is CVSSPSSIQGTGRESQYF. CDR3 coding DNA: TGTGTCAGCAGCCCTAGCTCAATCCAGGGTACTGGTCGGGAGAGCCAGTACTTC. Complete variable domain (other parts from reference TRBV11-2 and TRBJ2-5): EAGVAQSPRYKIIEKRQSVAFWCNPISGHATLYWYQQILGQGPKLLIQFQNNGVVDDSQLPKDRFSAERLKGVDSTLKIQPAKLEDSAVYLCVSSPSSIQGTGRESQYFGPGTRLLVL.

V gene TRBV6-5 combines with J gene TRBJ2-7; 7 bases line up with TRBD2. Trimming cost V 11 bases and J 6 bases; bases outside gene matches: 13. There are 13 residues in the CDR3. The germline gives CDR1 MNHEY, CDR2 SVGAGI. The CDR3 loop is CACTSHTGGEQYF. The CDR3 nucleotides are TGTGCCTGCACGTCCCATACGGGGGGCGAGCAGTACTTC.